This T cell receptor beta chain emerged from a study of blood T cell repertoires in COVID-19. Study-wide background: Specimens from acute and convalescent COVID-19 originated in the United States, Italy and Spain. T cells, B-cell-depleted T cells, or PBMCs supplied cDNA or gDNA.

Between the trimmed V and J ends, which lost 6 bases and 4 bases, there was a span of 10 bases. This CDR3 spans 13 amino acids. In the original processing: Researchers report that nucleated cell counts were estimated from reference gene primer amplification. Produced via immunoSEQ multiplex PCR; TCRdb's table is partial and in-frame only. V and J calls and clone size are as listed in that table; D and trimming were resolved from the DNA. The top ten clones hold about 1.8% of a sample with about 140,000 clones, over 70% of them seen once. The clonotype comes from a woman aged 55-69 years with acute or convalescent COVID-19. The V call is TRBV12-3 or TRBV12-4, the J call TRBJ2-1, with TRBD2 as a possible D gene (5 bases). The sample taken for sequencing was peripheral blood. The CDR3 reads CASRTTNYNEQFF. As DNA, the CDR3 is TGTGCCAGCAGGACGACTAATTACAATGAGCAGTTCTTC.